Below, 29 T cell receptor beta chains from the same sample are listed, as sequenced in a study of blood T cells in healthy people across ages. A J-beta primer mix and a sample-barcoded 5' primer were used in a second PCR of about 7 to 12 cycles. TCRdb itself ran the 5' RACE reads through MiXCR, one entry per CDR3 protein. The data contain more than 650,000 distinct CDR3 sequences, roughly 24% of them singletons. These data also featured in a second study, about T cells of mothers and their children.

The sample consisted of blood. The source of these receptors is a boy younger than 18 in good health.

Details on this clonotype: A junction end diverges from the germline sequence, so it may reflect a read error. The chain recombines TRBV6-6 with TRBJ2-7, with D possibly being TRBD2 (7 bases). CDR1 MNHNY and CDR2 SVGAGI come from the germline V gene (reference sequence). This CDR3 spans 14 amino acids. In DNA, the CDR3 is TGTGCCAGCAGTTACTCGACGGGGGGCTACGAGCCGTACTTC. Its translation is CASSYSTGGYEPYF.

The chain recombines TRBV29-1 with TRBJ2-7; the D is unclear. Per germline, CDR1 SQVTM and CDR2 ANQGSEA. This CDR3 has 15 residues. Trimming removed 7 bases from V and 1 base from J, with 20 bases in between. The CDR3 protein is CSAETNEERSYEQYF. The CDR3 nucleotides read TGCAGCGCCGAAACGAACGAGGAGAGGTCCTACGAGCAGTACTTC.

This clonotype was observed a handful of times. The chain links TRBV4-1 to TRBJ2-5; 10 bases align to TRBD2. The V segment lost 3 bases and the J segment 7 bases; nucleotides outside the gene matches: 8. This CDR3 has 15 residues. CDR1 MGHRA and CDR2 YSYEKL come from the germline V gene. The CDR3 DNA follows: TGCGCCAGCAGCCAGATAGGACTAGCGGCTATGACCCAGTACTTC. It codes for CASSQIGLAAMTQYF.

This clonotype was counted between two and nine times. The rearrangement joins TRBV14 to TRBJ2-5, with D unresolved. The J call may be wrong; the DNA end is better matched by TRBJ2-1. Germline CDR1 SGHDN, CDR2 FVKESK. This CDR3 is 12 amino acids long. The CDR3, as DNA: TGTGCCAGCAGCCAAGTTAGGGTGAAACAGTTCTTC. It yields the protein CASSQVRVKQFF.

J is TRBJ2-1 and V is TRBV12-3 or TRBV12-4; D unresolved. Trimming removed 1 base at V and 0 bases at J, with 7 bases between. The CDR3 length is 15 residues. For the CDR3, the DNA is TGTGCCAGCAGTTTAGGGCGGACCTCCTACAATGAGCAGTTCTTC. Its translation: CASSLGRTSYNEQFF.

This chain uses TRBV30 with TRBJ2-7; D uncertain. This CDR3 is built from 11 residues. Germline CDR1 reads GTSNPN; CDR2 reads SVGIG (reference sequence). Trimming took 5 bases from V and 3 from J, leaving 8 bases between them. The CDR3 here is CAWVLGYEQYF. For the CDR3, the DNA is TGTGCCTGGGTTCTAGGCTACGAGCAGTACTTC.

The gene calls are TRBV3-1 and TRBJ2-5; D not resolved. V lost 4 bases and J 5 bases, leaving 11 bases between the germline ends. This CDR3 is built from 13 residues. Per germline, CDR1 LGHDT and CDR2 YNNKEL (reference sequence). CDR3 in amino acids: CASSRGAWETQYF. DNA of the CDR3: TGTGCCAGCAGCCGTGGTGCGTGGGAGACCCAGTACTTC.

The chain combines TRBV28 with TRBJ2-5; 11 bases line up with TRBD2. V shed 8 bases, J shed 4 bases, and the junction held 6 bases outside the gene matches. The CDR3 extends over 14 amino acids. The germline V gene encodes CDR1 MDHEN and CDR2 SYDVKM. Here the CDR3 reads CASRPTSGVETQYF. CDR3 DNA sequence: TGTGCCAGCCGACCGACTAGCGGGGTAGAGACCCAGTACTTC. The entire variable domain, with the rest obtained from reference TRBV28 and TRBJ2-5, is as follows: DVKVTQSSRYLVKRTGEKVFLECVQDMDHENMFWYRQDPGLGLRLIYFSYDVKMKEKGDIPEGYSVSREKKERFSLILESASTNQTSMYLCASRPTSGVETQYFGPGTRLLVL.

CDR3 sequence reads: CSARTRAATGELFF. The DNA for the CDR3 is TGCAGTGCCCGGACCAGGGCGGCAACCGGGGAGCTGTTTTTT. The V gene is TRBV20-1, the J gene TRBJ2-2, with D possibly matching TRBD1 (5 bases). The CDR3 is 14 residues long. V was pared by 6 bases and J by 5 bases, with 16 bases between. The germline V gene has CDR1 DFQATT and CDR2 SNEGSKA (reference sequence).

This clonotype was observed many times. V gene TRBV7-3 combines with J gene TRBJ2-5; TRBD1 or TRBD2 may be the D gene (5 bases each). V was cut by 5 bases and J by 4 bases, with 14 bases left in between. This CDR3 is 14 amino acids long. The germline V gene encodes CDR1 SGHTA and CDR2 FQGTGA. The CDR3, as DNA: TGTGCCAGCAGCGTGGACGGGGCTGGAGAGACCCAGTACTTC. Residues: CASSVDGAGETQYF.

This clonotype was seen more than once but under ten times. The CDR3 bases are TGTGCCAGCAGCTTCCCGATCGGAGACACCATATATTTT. This encodes CASSFPIGDTIYF. The V gene is TRBV7-9, the J gene TRBJ1-3; D is uncertain. The CDR3 is made up of 13 amino acids. The germline CDR1 and CDR2 sequences are SEHNR and FQNEAQ (reference sequence). Trimming removed 3 bases from V and 8 bases from J, with 11 bases in between.

The table lists this clonotype with a few counts. A much larger clone is a single base away; this may be a read error. The rearrangement uses TRBV5-1 and TRBJ2-1; TRBD2 matches 9 bases. The CDR3 is made up of 15 amino acids. V dropped 4 bases and J dropped 5; count of bases not matched to a gene: 7. The germline V gene encodes CDR1 SGHRS and CDR2 YFSETQ. CDR3 coding DNA: TGCGCCAGCAGCCTAACTAGCGGGTCCCACAATGAGCAGTTCTTC. Translating gives CASSLTSGSHNEQFF. The complete variable domain, with remaining parts taken from reference TRBV5-1 and TRBJ2-1, reads KAGVTQTPRYLIKTRGQQVTLSCSPISGHRSVSWYQQTPGQGLQFLFEYFSETQRNKGNFPGRFSGRQFSNSRSEMNVSTLELGDSALYLCASSLTSGSHNEQFFGPGTRLTVL.

The chain uses TRBV20-1 and TRBJ1-1; D remains unclear. V gave up 7 bases and J gave up 6 bases, with 18 bases separating them. The CDR3 covers 13 residues. Germline CDR1 reads DFQATT; CDR2 reads SNEGSKA (reference sequence). CDR3 amino acids: CSGAVAQLSEAFF. The CDR3, as DNA: TGCAGTGGTGCGGTGGCCCAGCTGTCTGAAGCTTTCTTT.

This chain joins TRBV12-3 or TRBV12-4 and TRBJ2-4; 7 bases map to TRBD2. The CDR3 contains 13 residues. V shed 3 bases, J shed 9 bases, and the junction held 5 bases outside the gene matches. The CDR3 protein is CASSLGGRVIQYF. The CDR3 DNA sequence: TGTGCCAGCAGTTTGGGAGGGCGCGTCATTCAGTACTTC.

This clonotype was counted a few times. The V call is TRBV9, the J call TRBJ2-3; the D gene is possibly TRBD2 (5 bases). Germline CDR1 is SGDLS and CDR2 is YYNGEE. This CDR3 is 14 amino acids long. V was clipped by 3 bases and J by 4 bases, with 12 bases between them. The DNA for the CDR3 is TGTGCCAGCAGCGAAATACTAGGAGCAGATACGCAGTATTTT. Its protein product is CASSEILGADTQYF.

This clonotype was seen more than once but under ten times. The rearrangement uses TRBV7-9 and TRBJ2-5, with no clear D. The CDR3 has 12 residues. The germline CDR1 and CDR2 sequences are SEHNR and FQNEAQ (reference sequence). Trimming left V 7 bases short and J 4 bases short, with 10 bases between. The CDR3 loop reads CASIGIRETQYF. Written as DNA, the CDR3 is TGTGCCAGCATTGGAATTAGAGAGACCCAGTACTTC.

This clonotype was seen a few times. This rearrangement joins TRBV5-4 to TRBJ1-4; 9 positions match TRBD1. The CDR3 runs 16 residues. CDR1 and CDR2 (germline): SGHNT, YYREEE (reference sequence). The junction had 15 bases not matched to a gene; V was cut back by 4 bases and J by 11 bases. The CDR3 DNA reads TGTGCCAGCAGCCCCACCCCAGGACAGGGGCTTAGGAAACTGTTTTTT. Its translation is CASSPTPGQGLRKLFF. Looking up the rest from reference TRBV5-4 and TRBJ1-4 gives the full variable domain: ETGVTQSPTHLIKTRGQQVTLRCSSQSGHNTVSWYQQALGQGPQFIFQYYREEENGRGNFPPRFSGLQFPNYSSELNVNALELDDSALYLCASSPTPGQGLRKLFFGSGTQLSVL.

The J gene is TRBJ2-3, the V gene TRBV12-3 or TRBV12-4; possible D gene TRBD2, 6 bases. The ends were cut back, 5 bases at V and 4 bases at J, with 13 bases in the middle. This CDR3 has 14 residues. In nucleotides, the CDR3 is TGTGCCAGCAGTGGCGGGGCTAGAGCAGATACGCAGTATTTT. It specifies CASSGGARADTQYF.

This clonotype occurred a few times. A read error may produce the germline difference seen at one junction end. This chain connects TRBV5-1 to TRBJ1-2; 8 bases fit TRBD1. The CDR3 has 14 residues. Germline CDR1 and CDR2: SGHRS and YFSETQ. CDR3 region: CASSSRTGIYDYTF. The CDR3 nucleotides read TGCGCCAGCAGCTCACGGACAGGGATCTATGACTACACCTTC.

The J gene is TRBJ1-2, the V gene TRBV12-3 or TRBV12-4; the match to TRBD1 covers 9 bases. This CDR3 has 15 amino acids. The V segment lost 5 bases and the J segment 3 bases; nucleotides outside the gene matches: 7. CDR3: CASSTRQGDYYGYTF. The CDR3 DNA is TGTGCCAGCAGTACTCGACAGGGGGATTACTATGGCTACACCTTC.

The J gene is TRBJ2-5, the V gene TRBV20-1; D is undetermined. This CDR3 contains 11 residues. CDR1 is DFQATT and CDR2 is SNEGSKA in the germline V gene (reference sequence). V was cut by 6 bases and J by 1 base, with 6 bases left in between. This CDR3 reads CSAVAQETQYF. The CDR3 DNA follows: TGCAGTGCGGTAGCCCAAGAGACCCAGTACTTC.

Remarks on this clonotype: At one of its ends the junction is not consistent with the germline gene, which may arise from a read error. This chain joins TRBV5-1 and TRBJ2-5; unclear D gene. The DNA matches TRBJ2-1 better at its end, which makes the J call doubtful. CDR1 SGHRS and CDR2 YFSETQ come from the germline V gene. The CDR3 is made up of 14 amino acids. DNA of the CDR3: TGCGGCAGCAGCTTGGCCGACACCACCAATGAGCAGTTCTTC. Amino acids: CGSSLADTTNEQFF.

This clonotype was found a few times. The genes are TRBV12-3 or TRBV12-4 and TRBJ1-2; a weak D match, TRBD1 (5 bases). This CDR3 is built from 16 residues. Trimming removed 3 bases at V and 8 bases at J, with 22 bases between. As DNA, the CDR3 is TGTGCCAGCAGTTTTACGTTCAGTGGGGGGACGGGCGGCTACACCTTC. Translated, it gives CASSFTFSGGTGGYTF.

In nucleotides, the CDR3 is TGCAGTGCCGACCGACAGGGGGTCACCGGGGAGCTGTTTTTT. Amino acid sequence: CSADRQGVTGELFF. V usage is TRBV20-1 and J usage is TRBJ2-2, with 9 bases aligning to TRBD1. Germline V gives CDR1 DFQATT, CDR2 SNEGSKA (reference sequence). V shed 6 bases, J shed 4 bases, and the junction held 6 bases outside the gene matches. The CDR3 is 14 amino acids.

The chain joins TRBV7-3 to TRBJ2-1, with 9 positions matching TRBD2. With 1 base clipped from V and 8 bases from J, the junction kept 15 bases outside the gene matches. Germline CDR1 SGHTA, CDR2 FQGTGA. CDR3 length: 18 amino acids. Written as DNA, the CDR3 is TGTGCCAGCAGCTTAAACCCTCCATTTAGCGGGGGACGCTATGAGCAGTTCTTC. Translating it yields CASSLNPPFSGGRYEQFF.

This clonotype occurred a few times. The chain employs TRBV5-6 and TRBJ1-1; a possible D gene is TRBD1 (5 bases). V dropped 7 bases and J dropped 0 bases, with 10 bases sitting between them. CDR1 and CDR2 (germline): SGHDT, YYEEEE. CDR3 length: 13 amino acids. CDR3 DNA: TGTGCCAGCGGGGGGGGGTTGAACACTGAAGCTTTCTTT. Translation: CASGGGLNTEAFF.

This clonotype was counted a few times. The CDR3 region has the DNA TGTGCCAGCAGCTTGATGCGGCCCCGGGTCGGTGGCTACACCTTC. Amino acid sequence: CASSLMRPRVGGYTF. The gene calls are TRBV5-5 and TRBJ1-2; D call uncertain. CDR3 size: 15 residues. Trimming shortened V by 1 base and J by 7 bases, and 17 bases separated the two germline ends. Germline V CDR1 and CDR2: SGHKS, YYEKEE (reference sequence).

The chain combines TRBV2 with TRBJ2-5; D perhaps matches TRBD1 (6 bases). Germline CDR1 reads SNHLY; CDR2 reads FYNNEI. The ends were cut back, 8 bases at V and 1 base at J, with 8 bases in the middle. CDR3 size: 12 residues. CDR3 residues: CASGTSQETQYF. The CDR3 DNA reads TGTGCCAGCGGGACAAGCCAAGAGACCCAGTACTTC.

This clonotype appeared a few times. The rearrangement links TRBV12-3 or TRBV12-4 to TRBJ1-1; D remains unclear. V was shortened by 6 bases and J by 2 bases, with 7 bases between the two germline ends. This CDR3 is 12 amino acids long. This chain's CDR3 is CASRLQNTEAFF. The DNA for the CDR3 is TGTGCCAGCAGACTTCAAAACACTGAAGCTTTCTTT.